This entry describes one T cell receptor (beta chain). This record comes from a study of CD8 T cells in Susac syndrome. With random hexamers, roughly 0.45 to 1 ug RNA was reverse transcribed. Across 54 Vbeta and 13 Jbeta, TCR beta CDR3 was amplified with immunoSEQ multiplex PCR. TCRdb re-called the immunoSEQ multiplex PCR reads with MiXCR, one entry per CDR3 protein. The table records 130,000 or so distinct CDR3 sequences, 85% to 95% of them present only once. CD8+ and CD4+ blood T cells underwent TCR beta sequencing. It was treatment-naive patients with stable or active relapsing-remitting disease who made up the multiple sclerosis controls. V lost 3 bases, J lost 2 bases, and 14 bases lay in between. The V gene's germline CDR1 is MGHRA and CDR2 YSYEKL. There are 15 residues in the CDR3.

The specimen was CD4+ T cells from PBMCs. The receptor comes from a human donor with multiple sclerosis. The rearrangement links TRBV4-1 to TRBJ2-7; D is unresolved. The CDR3 loop reads CASSHSNPGTYEQYF. The DNA for the CDR3 is TGCGCCAGCAGCCACTCGAACCCCGGCACCTACGAGCAGTACTTC.